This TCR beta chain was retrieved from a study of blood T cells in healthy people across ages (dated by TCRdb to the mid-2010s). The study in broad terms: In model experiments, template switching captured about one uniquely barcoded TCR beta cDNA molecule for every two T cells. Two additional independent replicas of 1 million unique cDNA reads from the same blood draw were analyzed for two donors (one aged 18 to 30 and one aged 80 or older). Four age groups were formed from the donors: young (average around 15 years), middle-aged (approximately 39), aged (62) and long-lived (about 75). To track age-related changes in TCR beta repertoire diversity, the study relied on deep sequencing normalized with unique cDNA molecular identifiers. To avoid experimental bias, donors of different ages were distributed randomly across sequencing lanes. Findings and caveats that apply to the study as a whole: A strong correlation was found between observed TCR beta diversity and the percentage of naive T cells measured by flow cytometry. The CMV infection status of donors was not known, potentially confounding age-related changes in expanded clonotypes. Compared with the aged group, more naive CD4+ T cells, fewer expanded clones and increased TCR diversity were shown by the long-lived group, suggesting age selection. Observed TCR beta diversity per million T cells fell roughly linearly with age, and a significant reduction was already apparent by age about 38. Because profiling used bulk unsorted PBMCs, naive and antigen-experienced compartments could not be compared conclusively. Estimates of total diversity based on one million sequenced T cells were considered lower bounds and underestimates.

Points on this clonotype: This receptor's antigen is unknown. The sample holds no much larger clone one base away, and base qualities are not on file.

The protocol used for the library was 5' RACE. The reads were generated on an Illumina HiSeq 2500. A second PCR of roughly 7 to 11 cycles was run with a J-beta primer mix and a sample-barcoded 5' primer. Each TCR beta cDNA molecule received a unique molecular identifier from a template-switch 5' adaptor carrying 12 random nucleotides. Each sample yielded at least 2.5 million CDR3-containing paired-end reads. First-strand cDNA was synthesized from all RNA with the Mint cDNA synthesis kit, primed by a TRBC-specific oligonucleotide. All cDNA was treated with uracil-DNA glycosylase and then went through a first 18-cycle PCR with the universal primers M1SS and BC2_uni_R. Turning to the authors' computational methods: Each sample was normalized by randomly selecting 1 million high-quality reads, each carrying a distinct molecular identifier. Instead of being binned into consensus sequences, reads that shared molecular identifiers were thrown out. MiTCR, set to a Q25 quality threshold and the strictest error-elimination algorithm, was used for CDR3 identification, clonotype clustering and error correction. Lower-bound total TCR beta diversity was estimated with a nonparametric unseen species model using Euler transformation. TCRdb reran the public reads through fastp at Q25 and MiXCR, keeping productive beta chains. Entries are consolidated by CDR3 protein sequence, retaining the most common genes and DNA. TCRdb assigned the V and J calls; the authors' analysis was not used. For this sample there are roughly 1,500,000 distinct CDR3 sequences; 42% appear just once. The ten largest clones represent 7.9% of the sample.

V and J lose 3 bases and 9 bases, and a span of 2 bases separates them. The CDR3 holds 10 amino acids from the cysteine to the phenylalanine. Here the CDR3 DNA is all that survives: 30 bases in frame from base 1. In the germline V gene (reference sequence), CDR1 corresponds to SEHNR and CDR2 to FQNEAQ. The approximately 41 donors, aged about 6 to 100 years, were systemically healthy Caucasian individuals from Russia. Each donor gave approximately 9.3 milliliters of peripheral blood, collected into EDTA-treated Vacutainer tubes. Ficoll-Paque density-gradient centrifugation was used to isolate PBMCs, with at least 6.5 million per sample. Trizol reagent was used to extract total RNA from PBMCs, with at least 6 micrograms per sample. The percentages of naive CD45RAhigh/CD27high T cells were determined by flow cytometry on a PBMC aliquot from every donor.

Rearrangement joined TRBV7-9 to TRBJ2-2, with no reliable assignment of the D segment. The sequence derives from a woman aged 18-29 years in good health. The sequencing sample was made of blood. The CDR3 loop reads CASSFRELFF. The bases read TGTGCCAGCAGCTTCCGGGAGCTGTTTTTT.